What follows are 17 T cell receptor beta chains derived from one specimen sequenced in a study of cytomegalovirus exposure and HLA in healthy donors. Profiled with immunoSEQ multiplex PCR; TCRdb holds only in-frame clones, not every one. Of a few hundred thousand clones listed, approximately 87% are singletons. Material: PBMCs. The receptors stem from a woman between 18 and 29 years old in good health and CMV-seronegative.

V is TRBV2 and J is TRBJ2-1; 11 bases align to TRBD2. Per germline, CDR1 SNHLY and CDR2 FYNNEI. V lost 1 base and J lost 6; bases outside the gene matches: 5. The CDR3 runs to 16 residues. For the CDR3, the DNA is TGTGCCAGCAGTGAAGGTCGACTAGCGGGAAGCAATGAGCAGTTCTTC. This translates into CASSEGRLAGSNEQFF.

The chain carries TRBV5-1 and TRBJ1-2; no reliable D call. The germline V gene has CDR1 SGHRS and CDR2 YFSETQ. The CDR3 contains 14 residues. V was cut by 1 base and J by 4 bases, with 11 bases left in between. CDR3 DNA: TGCGCCAGCAGCTTGCCAGGTCTTGGCTATGGCTACACCTTC. Amino acid sequence: CASSLPGLGYGYTF. Full variable domain (rest looked up from reference TRBV5-1 and TRBJ1-2): KAGVTQTPRYLIKTRGQQVTLSCSPISGHRSVSWYQQTPGQGLQFLFEYFSETQRNKGNFPGRFSGRQFSNSRSEMNVSTLELGDSALYLCASSLPGLGYGYTFGSGTRLTVV.

The rearrangement uses TRBV7-3 and TRBJ2-3, with a tentative D call TRBD2 (5 bases). CDR3 length equals 14 residues. With 6 bases removed from V and 4 bases from J, the gap between germline ends came to 14 bases. The germline V gene encodes CDR1 SGHTA and CDR2 FQGTGA. The DNA for the CDR3 is TGTGCCAGCAGTATTGGAGGCGGGTCAGATACGCAGTATTTT. It codes for CASSIGGGSDTQYF.

The chain combines TRBV5-1 with TRBJ2-7, with 7 bases matching TRBD1. CDR3 length: 19 amino acids. Germline loops: CDR1 SGHRS, CDR2 YFSETQ. V lost 2 bases to trimming and J lost 2 bases; unmatched junction nucleotides: 19. The DNA of the CDR3 is TGCGCCAGCAGCTTCCTTACGGGACAGTCCCGTCAAATAACCTACGAGCAGTACTTC. It encodes CASSFLTGQSRQITYEQYF.

The rearrangement links TRBV2 to TRBJ2-1; no clear D gene. CDR1 and CDR2 from the germline V gene are SNHLY and FYNNEI. The V gene lost 7 bases and the J gene lost 4 bases, with 8 bases spanning the gap. This CDR3 has 12 residues. The CDR3 spells CASMQAYNEQFF. The CDR3, as DNA: TGTGCCAGCATGCAGGCTTACAATGAGCAGTTCTTC. Full variable domain (outside the CDR3, taken from reference TRBV2 and TRBJ2-1): EPEVTQTPSHQVTQMGQEVILRCVPISNHLYFYWYRQILGQKVEFLVSFYNNEISEKSEIFDDQFSVERPDGSNFTLKIRSTKLEDSAMYFCASMQAYNEQFFGPGTRLTVL.

The table lists this clone with a count of one. This chain connects TRBV4-2 to TRBJ2-7; no clear D. This CDR3 is 14 amino acids long. Germline values: CDR1 LGHNA, CDR2 YNFKEQ. V was cut by 0 bases and J by 2 bases, with 8 bases left in between. The CDR3 loop reads CASSQDMSTYEQYF. CDR3 DNA sequence: TGTGCCAGCAGCCAAGATATGAGCACCTACGAGCAGTACTTC.

The chain links TRBV7-2 to TRBJ2-7; 7 nucleotides match TRBD2. The CDR3 runs to 15 residues. The J segment lost 2 bases and the V segment lost 3 bases, leaving 7 bases of the junction unmatched. Germline V gene lookup returns CDR1 SGHTA and CDR2 FQGNSA. The CDR3 sequence is CASSLPTSSTYEQYF. In DNA form, the CDR3 reads TGTGCCAGCAGCTTGCCGACTAGCTCCACCTACGAGCAGTACTTC.

The chain carries TRBV7-3 and TRBJ2-1, with TRBD2 matching 7 bases. CDR1 is SGHTA and CDR2 is FQGTGA in the germline V gene. This CDR3 region has 16 residues. The V segment lost 5 bases and the J segment 7 bases; nucleotides outside the gene matches: 14. Written as DNA, the CDR3 is TGTGCCAGCAGCCCTCACCCCCCGGGAGGCTTGAATGAGCAGTTCTTC. This gives the protein CASSPHPPGGLNEQFF.

DNA for the CDR3: TGTGCCAGCAGCCTCTTTGGGCAGGGGACAGATACGCAGTATTTT. As protein: CASSLFGQGTDTQYF. The chain uses TRBV6-5 and TRBJ2-3, with a tentative D call TRBD1 (6 bases). Trimming cost V 6 bases and J 3 bases, with 16 bases left between them. The CDR3 totals 15 residues. Germline V lookup: CDR1 MNHEY, CDR2 SVGAGI.

The CDR3 region is CASSLEAGGQTTQYF. For the CDR3, the DNA is TGCGCCAGCAGCTTGGAAGCGGGAGGGCAAACGACCCAGTACTTC. The gene calls are TRBV5-1 and TRBJ2-5; 10 positions agree with TRBD2. J was trimmed by 7 bases and V by 0 bases; bases with no gene match: 6. CDR1 and CDR2 (germline): SGHRS, YFSETQ. The CDR3 is 15 amino acids. The entire variable domain, with the rest obtained from reference TRBV5-1 and TRBJ2-5, is as follows: KAGVTQTPRYLIKTRGQQVTLSCSPISGHRSVSWYQQTPGQGLQFLFEYFSETQRNKGNFPGRFSGRQFSNSRSEMNVSTLELGDSALYLCASSLEAGGQTTQYFGPGTRLLVL.

The J gene is TRBJ2-3, the V gene TRBV28; unclear D gene. This CDR3 spans 16 amino acids. The V and J ends lost 3 bases and 0 bases respectively, with 13 bases between them. Germline V gene data show CDR1 as MDHEN and CDR2 as SYDVKM. Written as DNA, the CDR3 is TGTGCCAGCAGTTTTTTCGGAGCAACTAGCACAGATACGCAGTATTTT. This gives the protein CASSFFGATSTDTQYF.

The V call is TRBV14, the J call TRBJ2-7; D uncertain. V lost 1 base and J 7 bases, leaving 5 bases between the germline ends. Per germline, CDR1 SGHDN and CDR2 FVKESK. This CDR3 comprises 11 residues. In DNA form, the CDR3 reads TGTGCCAGCAGCCAAGTCGGGGAGCAGTACTTC. This codes for CASSQVGEQYF.

The rearrangement joins TRBV6-6 to TRBJ1-1, with D perhaps TRBD1 (6 bases). The CDR3 totals 15 residues. Germline V gene lookup returns CDR1 MNHNY and CDR2 SVGAGI (reference sequence). Trimming left V 0 bases short and J 8 bases short, with 16 bases between. DNA of the CDR3: TGTGCCAGCAGTTACTCGACGGCAGGGGAATCCGAAGCTTTCTTT. As protein: CASSYSTAGESEAFF.

The rearrangement joins TRBV28 to TRBJ2-7; 8 bases match TRBD2. This CDR3 has 16 residues. The J segment lost 0 bases and the V segment lost 2 bases, leaving 6 bases of the junction unmatched. From germline, CDR1 is MDHEN and CDR2 SYDVKM. The CDR3 region has the DNA TGTGCCAGCAGTTTACGGTTCCTAGCGGGCTCCTACGAGCAGTACTTC. Translating it yields CASSLRFLAGSYEQYF.

This clone was seen a handful of times. The V and J genes are TRBV19 and TRBJ1-1; D may be TRBD1 (5 bases). Germline V lookup: CDR1 LNHDA, CDR2 SQIVND (reference sequence). Between the trimmed V and J ends, which lost 5 bases and 3 bases, there was a span of 10 bases. The CDR3 length is 13 residues. CDR3 nucleotides: TGTGCCAGTAGTGCCAGGGTACACACTGAAGCTTTCTTT. It encodes CASSARVHTEAFF.

The gene calls are TRBV19 and TRBJ2-2; a weak D match, TRBD1 (5 bases). Germline assignment: CDR1 LNHDA and CDR2 SQIVND (reference sequence). Deletions cut 3 bases from V and 7 bases from J, with 12 bases between. This CDR3 is built from 14 residues. The CDR3 DNA reads as TGTGCCAGTAGTATTAGGGGAACGGGCGGGGAGCTGTTTTTT. Protein: CASSIRGTGGELFF.

This chain links TRBV4-1 with TRBJ1-1; TRBD1 matches at 10 bases. Germline V gene data show CDR1 as MGHRA and CDR2 as YSYEKL. The trim removed 3 bases at V and 6 bases at J, leaving 7 bases unmatched. This CDR3 comprises 15 residues. The CDR3 bases are TGCGCCAGCAGCCACCCGGGACAGGGGCTACCTGAAGCTTTCTTT. As protein: CASSHPGQGLPEAFF.